A selection of T cell receptor beta chains follows, all from one sample in a study of blood T cell repertoires in COVID-19. Clones were read by immunoSEQ multiplex PCR, and TCRdb kept only the in-frame ones, dropping some. The sample comprises about 280,000 clones, 85% of which are singletons, and 13% rests with the top ten. The sample taken for sequencing was peripheral blood. The receptors originated from a human donor in a cohort sampled during active COVID-19. Each CDR3 is given with its conserved first and last residue. D genes are given only for firm matches. Size tells how often a clone was seen (once, few, many) or the class of an expanded clone, and some rows leave it out.

DNA: TGCGCCAGCAGCCAAGGGGGACAGGGAATTACTGAAGCTTTCTTT
CDR3: CASSQGGQGITEAFF
J: TRBJ1-1
length: 15
V: TRBV4-1
D: TRBD1
size: few

DNA: TGTGCCAGCAGCTTTGTGACCGGGACTAGCGTCTATGAGCAGTTCTTC
CDR3: CASSFVTGTSVYEQFF
J: TRBJ2-1
length: 16
V: TRBV7-9
D: TRBD2
size: -

DNA: TGTGCCAGCAGTCTTGGGGGGGGCCGAGGGGAAAAACTGTTTTTT
CDR3: CASSLGGGRGEKLFF
J: TRBJ1-4
length: 15
V: TRBV28
D: -
size: -

DNA: TGCGCCAGCAGCCAAGGCGAATACAGTGCAGGGAACGAGCAGTACTTC
CDR3: CASSQGEYSAGNEQYF
J: TRBJ2-7
length: 16
V: TRBV4-1
D: -
size: -

DNA: TGTGCCAGCAGCGACGGGGGGCTACGGAGGGCAGATACGCAGTATTTT
CDR3: CASSDGGLRRADTQYF
J: TRBJ2-3
length: 16
V: TRBV7-6
D: -
size: -

DNA: TGTGCCACCAGTTCGACTAGCGGCTCCTACAATGAGCAGTTCTTC
CDR3: CATSSTSGSYNEQFF
J: TRBJ2-1
length: 15
V: TRBV24-1
D: TRBD2
size: -

DNA: TGCAGCGTGGGGCCATTGACAACGCAGTATTTT
CDR3: CSVGPLTTQYF
J: TRBJ2-3
length: 11
V: TRBV29-1
D: -
size: -

DNA: TGTGCCAGCTCCCTCGGACAGCCCAGCCCTGAAGCTTTCTTT
CDR3: CASSLGQPSPEAFF
J: TRBJ1-1
length: 14
V: TRBV18
D: -
size: -

DNA: TGCAGCGTTGAGCCTTCTGGGGGAGGTGAGCAGTTCTTC
CDR3: CSVEPSGGGEQFF
J: TRBJ2-1
length: 13
V: TRBV29-1
D: -
size: -

DNA: TGTGCCAGCAGCGGGACAGGGGGGAATTCACCCCTCCACTTT
CDR3: CASSGTGGNSPLHF
J: TRBJ1-6
length: 14
V: TRBV3-1/TRBV3-2
D: TRBD1
size: -

DNA: TGCAGCGTTACAGGGGATGGCTACACCTTC
CDR3: CSVTGDGYTF
J: TRBJ1-2
length: 10
V: TRBV29-1
D: TRBD1
size: -

DNA: TGTGCCAGCAGTTACTCCGTCCTAGCGGCGGGCAATGAGCAGTTCTTC
CDR3: CASSYSVLAAGNEQFF
J: TRBJ2-1
length: 16
V: TRBV6-6
D: TRBD2
size: once

DNA: TGCGCCAGCAGCCAAGAGAGGTTCCAGCCCCAGCATTTT
CDR3: CASSQERFQPQHF
J: TRBJ1-5
length: 13
V: TRBV4-1
D: -
size: -

DNA: TGTGCCAGCAGTCGGACAGCTAACTATGGCTACACCTTC
CDR3: CASSRTANYGYTF
J: TRBJ1-2
length: 13
V: TRBV6-5
D: -
size: -

DNA: TGTGCCAGCTCCCAACACCCAACGAACACTGAAGCTTTCTTT
CDR3: CASSQHPTNTEAFF
J: TRBJ1-1
length: 14
V: TRBV18
D: -
size: -

DNA: TGTGCCAGCAGCATCACGCCTAGCGGGAGTGAGACCCAGTACTTC
CDR3: CASSITPSGSETQYF
J: TRBJ2-5
length: 15
V: TRBV6-5
D: TRBD2
size: -

DNA: TGTGCCAGCAGTACCTCTATCTACGAGCAGTACTTC
CDR3: CASSTSIYEQYF
J: TRBJ2-7
length: 12
V: TRBV12-3/TRBV12-4
D: -
size: -

DNA: TGTGCCAGCAGCCAGATGAGCGGGACACCTTATCAGCCCCAGCATTTT
CDR3: CASSQMSGTPYQPQHF
J: TRBJ1-5
length: 16
V: TRBV3-1/TRBV3-2
D: -
size: -

DNA: TGTGCCAGCAGAAATGAGAATTCACCCCTCCACTTT
CDR3: CASRNENSPLHF
J: TRBJ1-6
length: 12
V: TRBV27
D: -
size: -

DNA: TGTGCCAGCAGCGTAGTTCGGGGGGGGGCCACAGATACGCAGTATTTT
CDR3: CASSVVRGGATDTQYF
J: TRBJ2-3
length: 16
V: TRBV9
D: TRBD2
size: -

DNA: TGTGCCAGCAGCTTAGGAGGATTGAACAGGGGAATATACGAGCAGTACTTC
CDR3: CASSLGGLNRGIYEQYF
J: TRBJ2-7
length: 17
V: TRBV11-2
D: TRBD1
size: -

DNA: TGTGCCAGCAGGGGCCGGGACTACAATGAGCAGTTCTTC
CDR3: CASRGRDYNEQFF
J: TRBJ2-1
length: 13
V: TRBV6-6
D: -
size: few

DNA: TGTGCCAGCAGCCAAGTGGTCGGACTAGCGGGAGGAGTGCAGTACTTC
CDR3: CASSQVVGLAGGVQYF
J: TRBJ2-7
length: 16
V: TRBV3-1/TRBV3-2
D: TRBD2
size: -

DNA: TGCGCCAGCACCGAGACCTGGGACAGCTTGAACACTGAAGCTTTCTTT
CDR3: CASTETWDSLNTEAFF
J: TRBJ1-1
length: 16
V: TRBV10-2
D: TRBD1
size: -

DNA: TGTGCCAGCAGCCAATTGGGCCGAAAGCAGTTCTTC
CDR3: CASSQLGRKQFF
J: TRBJ2-1
length: 12
V: TRBV3-1/TRBV3-2
D: -
size: -

DNA: TGTGCCAGCTCCTCGGGTGGCAATCAGCCCCAGCATTTT
CDR3: CASSSGGNQPQHF
J: TRBJ1-5
length: 13
V: TRBV18
D: -
size: -

DNA: TGTGCCAGCAGCTTGGACAGGGAAGGCAATCAGCCCCAGCATTTT
CDR3: CASSLDREGNQPQHF
J: TRBJ1-5
length: 15
V: TRBV7-9
D: TRBD1
size: -

DNA: TGCAGTGCTAGTTATGAAGGGGCCCGGTATGCAACTAATGAAAAACTGTTTTTT
CDR3: CSASYEGARYATNEKLFF
J: TRBJ1-4
length: 18
V: TRBV20-1
D: -
size: -

DNA: TGTGCCTGGAGTCGGGGGTCCGAGAGGGCTTTCTTT
CDR3: CAWSRGSERAFF
J: TRBJ1-1
length: 12
V: TRBV30
D: -
size: -

DNA: TGTGCCAGCAGGCCGCTGCGGGAGAGGACAGATACGCAGTATTTT
CDR3: CASRPLRERTDTQYF
J: TRBJ2-3
length: 15
V: TRBV27
D: TRBD2
size: -

DNA: TGTGCCAGCAGTCCCCCGGGACAGACCAACGATGGCTACACCTTC
CDR3: CASSPPGQTNDGYTF
J: TRBJ1-2
length: 15
V: TRBV6-5
D: TRBD1
size: -

DNA: TGTGCCAGCAGCTCACAGGGGGTGCAGCCCCAGCATTTT
CDR3: CASSSQGVQPQHF
J: TRBJ1-5
length: 13
V: TRBV7-2
D: TRBD1
size: -

DNA: TGTGCCAGCACCTCCAACGAGTTCAATGAGCAGTTCTTC
CDR3: CASTSNEFNEQFF
J: TRBJ2-1
length: 13
V: TRBV7-2
D: -
size: -

DNA: TGTGCCAGCAGATCCGGGACTCCCGTGGGAAGCGGGGAGCTGTTTTTT
CDR3: CASRSGTPVGSGELFF
J: TRBJ2-2
length: 16
V: TRBV7-6
D: -
size: once

DNA: TGTGCCAGCGGTCAAGGGGTGGAAGATGGCTACACCTTC
CDR3: CASGQGVEDGYTF
J: TRBJ1-2
length: 13
V: TRBV28
D: -
size: -

DNA: TGTGCCAGCAGAAGACAGGGGTATAGCAATCAGCCCCAGCATTTT
CDR3: CASRRQGYSNQPQHF
J: TRBJ1-5
length: 15
V: TRBV28
D: TRBD1
size: -

DNA: TGTGCCAGCGCGGGGGCCGCTGAGCAGTTCTTC
CDR3: CASAGAAEQFF
J: TRBJ2-1
length: 11
V: TRBV2
D: -
size: once

DNA: TGTGCCAGCAGCTTCGGGCAGCGGGGAGCTTTCTTT
CDR3: CASSFGQRGAFF
J: TRBJ1-1
length: 12
V: TRBV7-9
D: -
size: -

DNA: TGTGCCACCAGTGACCTAGCGGGAGGAACCCGGGGTGAGCAGTTCTTC
CDR3: CATSDLAGGTRGEQFF
J: TRBJ2-1
length: 16
V: TRBV24-1
D: TRBD2
size: -

DNA: TGTGCCAGCTCGCCAGCACTAGCGGGGGGCGAGCAGTACTTC
CDR3: CASSPALAGGEQYF
J: TRBJ2-7
length: 14
V: TRBV18
D: TRBD2
size: -

DNA: TGTGCCAGCAGCTTATGGTCGGGGTCTGAAGCTTTCTTT
CDR3: CASSLWSGSEAFF
J: TRBJ1-1
length: 13
V: TRBV11-2
D: -
size: -

DNA: TGCGCCAGCAGCTCGGGACTAGCGGAAACGTGGTTCTTC
CDR3: CASSSGLAETWFF
J: TRBJ2-1
length: 13
V: TRBV5-1
D: TRBD2
size: -

DNA: TGCGCCAGCAGTCAGCGGGAGTTCTACAATGAGCAGTTCTTC
CDR3: CASSQREFYNEQFF
J: TRBJ2-1
length: 14
V: TRBV5-1
D: TRBD2
size: -

DNA: TGCGCCAGCAATGGACAGGGTTCCTTCAAATCGTACGAGCAGTACTTC
CDR3: CASNGQGSFKSYEQYF
J: TRBJ2-7
length: 16
V: TRBV10-1
D: TRBD1
size: few

DNA: TGTGCCAGCAGTTACTCGAGGACAGACGCTTATGGCTACACCTTC
CDR3: CASSYSRTDAYGYTF
J: TRBJ1-2
length: 15
V: TRBV6-5
D: -
size: -

DNA: TGTGCCAGCAGCTTGGTTATTAGCACAGATACGCAGTATTTT
CDR3: CASSLVISTDTQYF
J: TRBJ2-3
length: 14
V: TRBV5-4
D: -
size: -

DNA: TGTGCCAGCAGCTTCTTGGCTGGCCAGGGGGCTTTCTTT
CDR3: CASSFLAGQGAFF
J: TRBJ1-1
length: 13
V: TRBV7-2
D: -
size: -

DNA: TGCGCCAGCAGTGCCGACGGGACACCTGAGAACACTGAAGCTTTCTTT
CDR3: CASSADGTPENTEAFF
J: TRBJ1-1
length: 16
V: TRBV10-1
D: -
size: -

DNA: TGTGCCACCAGCAGCCCCGCGCTAGCGGGAGGCTACAATGAGCAGTTCTTC
CDR3: CATSSPALAGGYNEQFF
J: TRBJ2-1
length: 17
V: TRBV15
D: TRBD2
size: -

DNA: TGTGCCAGCTCACCTCTAAATCGGGGTCGATACAATGAGCAGTTCTTC
CDR3: CASSPLNRGRYNEQFF
J: TRBJ2-1
length: 16
V: TRBV18
D: -
size: -

DNA: TGCGCCAGCAGCTTGGGTGGGACTAGCGGAGCTCAAGAGACCCAGTACTTC
CDR3: CASSLGGTSGAQETQYF
J: TRBJ2-5
length: 17
V: TRBV5-1
D: TRBD2
size: -

DNA: TGTGCCAGCTCACTTGACTACACCGGGGAGCTGTTTTTT
CDR3: CASSLDYTGELFF
J: TRBJ2-2
length: 13
V: TRBV18
D: -
size: -